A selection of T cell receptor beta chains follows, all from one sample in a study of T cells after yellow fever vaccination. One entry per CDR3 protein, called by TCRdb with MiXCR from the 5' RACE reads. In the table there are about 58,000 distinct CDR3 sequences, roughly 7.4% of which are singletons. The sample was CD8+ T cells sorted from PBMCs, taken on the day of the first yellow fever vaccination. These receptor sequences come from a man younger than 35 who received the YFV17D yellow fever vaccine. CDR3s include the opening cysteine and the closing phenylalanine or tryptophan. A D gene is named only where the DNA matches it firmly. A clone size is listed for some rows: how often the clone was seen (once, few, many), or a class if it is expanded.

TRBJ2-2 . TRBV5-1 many TGCGCCAGCAGCTTGTACAGGGTGGCCACCGGGGAGCTGTTTTTT CASSLYRVATGELFF
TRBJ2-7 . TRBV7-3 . TGTGCCAGCAGCTTGGGACACTCCTACGAGCAGTACTTC CASSLGHSYEQYF
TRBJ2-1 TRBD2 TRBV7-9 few TGTGCCAGCAGCGAACCCGGACTAGCGGGCGATGAGCAGTTCTTC CASSEPGLAGDEQFF
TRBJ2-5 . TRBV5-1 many TGCGCCAGCAGCCTTGGCACGTCGGGGCGGGAGACCCAGTACTTC CASSLGTSGRETQYF
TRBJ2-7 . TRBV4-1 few TGCGCCAGCAGCCCAGATGTGACCTACGAGCAGTACTTC CASSPDVTYEQYF
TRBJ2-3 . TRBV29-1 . TGCAGCGTTGAGAGCCCCCGCGGGGCTTCCTTAACAGATACGCAGTATTTT CSVESPRGASLTDTQYF
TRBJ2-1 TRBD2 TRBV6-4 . TGTGCCAGCAGTGCTGGGGACTACTCGAATGAGCAGTTCTTC CASSAGDYSNEQFF
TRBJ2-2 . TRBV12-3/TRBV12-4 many TGTGCCAGCAGTTTTAGGCGGGCCGGGGAGCTGTTTTTT CASSFRRAGELFF
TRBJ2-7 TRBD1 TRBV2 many TGTGCCATCACCGGGACAGACTCCTACGAGCAGTACTTC CAITGTDSYEQYF
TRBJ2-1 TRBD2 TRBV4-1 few TGCGCCAGCAGCCAAGCTCTTAGCGGGGGGTTGGGTTACAATGAGCAGTTCTTC CASSQALSGGLGYNEQFF
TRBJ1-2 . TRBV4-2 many TGTGCCAGCAGCCAAGAGTCGGGCTTTACCAATGGCTACACCTTC CASSQESGFTNGYTF
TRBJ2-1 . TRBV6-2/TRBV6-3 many TGTGCCAGCAGTTACCGGACCAGCTACAATGAGCAGTTCTTC CASSYRTSYNEQFF
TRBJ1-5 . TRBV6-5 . TGTGCCAGCAGTTACGCCAGGGCGGGTCCAACCAATCAGCCCCAGCATTTT CASSYARAGPTNQPQHF
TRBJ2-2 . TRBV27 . TGTGCCAGCACTTGGGGCATTCGGACCGGGGAGCTGTTTTTT CASTWGIRTGELFF
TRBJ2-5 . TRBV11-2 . TGTGCCAGCAGCGAACGAAATTGGGAGACCCAGTACTTC CASSERNWETQYF
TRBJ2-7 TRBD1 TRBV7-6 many TGTGCCAGCAGCCCGCGACAGGGGGGCTTCCACGAGCAGTACTTC CASSPRQGGFHEQYF
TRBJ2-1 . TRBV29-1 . TGCAGCGTGAAGAGTGGTAACAATGAGCAGTTCTTC CSVKSGNNEQFF
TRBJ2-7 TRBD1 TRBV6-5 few TGTGCCAGCAGTTACACGGGACAGGCCTACGAGCAGTACTTC CASSYTGQAYEQYF
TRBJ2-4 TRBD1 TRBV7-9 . TGTGCCAGCAGCTTAGACGGGACAGGGGGAAACATTCAGTACTTC CASSLDGTGGNIQYF
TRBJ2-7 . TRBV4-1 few TGCGCCAGCAGCCAAGGGTCCGGGGGCTTAAGCTCCTACGAGCAGTACTTC CASSQGSGGLSSYEQYF
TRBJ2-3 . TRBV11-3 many TGTGCCAGCAGCAGAGGCAGGGGCACAGATACGCAGTATTTT CASSRGRGTDTQYF
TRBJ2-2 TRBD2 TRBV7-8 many TGTGCCAGCAGCGGACCGGGACTAGGTTACACCGGGGAGCTGTTTTTT CASSGPGLGYTGELFF
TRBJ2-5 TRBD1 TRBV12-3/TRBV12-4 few TGTGCCAGCAGTACAGGACAGGGAGTAGAGACCCAGTACTTC CASSTGQGVETQYF
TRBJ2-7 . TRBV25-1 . TGTGCCAGCAGTGAACGACAGTCCTACGAGCAGTACTTC CASSERQSYEQYF
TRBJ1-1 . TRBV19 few TGTGCCAGTAGTGCGACCGTGGGGGCTGAAGCTTTCTTT CASSATVGAEAFF
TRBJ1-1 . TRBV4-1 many TGCGCCAGCAACTCTCGGGGCCTTGGGTCTGAAGCTTTCTTT CASNSRGLGSEAFF
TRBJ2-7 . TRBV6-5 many TGTGCCAGCAGCCACCAACAACACTACTACGAGCAGTACTTC CASSHQQHYYEQYF
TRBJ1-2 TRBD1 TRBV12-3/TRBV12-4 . TGTGCCAGCAGTTTAAAGGGGGCGGACGGCTACACCTTC CASSLKGADGYTF
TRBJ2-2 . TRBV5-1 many TGCGCCAGCAGCTACCGTCAGGCGAACACCGGGGAGCTGTTTTTT CASSYRQANTGELFF
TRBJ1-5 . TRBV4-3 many TGCGCCAGCAGCCAAGATGGCGGGCCGAATCAGCCCCAGCATTTT CASSQDGGPNQPQHF
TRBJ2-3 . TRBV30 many TGTGCCTGGAGTATCACGGGGGGCGCAGATACGCAGTATTTT CAWSITGGADTQYF
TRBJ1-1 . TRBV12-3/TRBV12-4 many TGTGCCAGCAGTTTAGGTCGGGTTGAAGCTTTCTTT CASSLGRVEAFF
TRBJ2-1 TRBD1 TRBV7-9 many TGTGCCAGCAGTTCTACAGGGGTCAGCTACAATGAGCAGTTCTTC CASSSTGVSYNEQFF
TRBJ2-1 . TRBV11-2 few TGTGCCAGCAGCTTACAGGGATTACACAATGAGCAGTTCTTC CASSLQGLHNEQFF
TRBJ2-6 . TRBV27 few TGTGCCAGCACCTCCGGAGGGGCCAACGTCCTGACTTTC CASTSGGANVLTF